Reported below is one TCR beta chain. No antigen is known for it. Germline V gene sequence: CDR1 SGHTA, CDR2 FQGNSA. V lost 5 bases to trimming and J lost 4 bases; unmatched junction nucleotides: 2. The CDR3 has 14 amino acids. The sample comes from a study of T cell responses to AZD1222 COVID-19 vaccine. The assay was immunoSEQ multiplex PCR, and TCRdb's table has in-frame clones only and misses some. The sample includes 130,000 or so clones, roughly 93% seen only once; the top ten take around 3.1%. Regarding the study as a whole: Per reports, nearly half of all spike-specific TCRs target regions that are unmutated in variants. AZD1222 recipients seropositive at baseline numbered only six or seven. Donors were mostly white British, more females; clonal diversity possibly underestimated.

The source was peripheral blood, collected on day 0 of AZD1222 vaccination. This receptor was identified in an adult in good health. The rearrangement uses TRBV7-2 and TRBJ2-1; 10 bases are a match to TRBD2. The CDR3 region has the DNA TGTGCCAGCAGCCCGACTAGCGGGTACAATGAGCAGTTCTTC. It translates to CASSPTSGYNEQFF.